This T cell receptor beta chain was recorded in a study of blood T cell repertoires in COVID-19. As for the study in general: Both acute and convalescent COVID-19 samples were obtained from the United States, Italy and Spain. T cells, B-cell-depleted T cells, or PBMCs supplied cDNA or gDNA.

Per the germline V gene, CDR1 is SGHRS and CDR2 is YFSETQ. CDR3 size: 13 residues. The V and J ends lost 6 bases and 3 bases respectively, with 11 bases between them. Per the study methods: Amplification of reference gene primers was used by the study to estimate nucleated cell counts. Sequencing was performed with immunoSEQ multiplex PCR; in TCRdb, only in-frame clones are kept and a portion is missing. The D gene and trimming were derived from the DNA, and the V and J assignments and clone size from that table. This repertoire shows about 240,000 clones, more than 75% found once; its top ten account for over 6%.

The J gene is TRBJ2-3, the V gene TRBV5-1; D call uncertain. This clonotype was sampled from a woman aged 65 to 85 with active or convalescent COVID-19. Sequencing input: peripheral blood. The CDR3 coding sequence is TGCGCCAGCACGCGGAACCCGACAGATACGCAGTATTTT. Amino acids: CASTRNPTDTQYF.